Listed here is a single TCR beta chain. The source of the sample is a study of blood T cell repertoires in COVID-19. The wider study: Sites across the United States, Italy and Spain contributed samples from acute and convalescent COVID-19. In each case, the material was cDNA or gDNA derived from T cells, B-cell-depleted T cells, or PBMCs.

As handled by the study authors: The assay estimated nucleated cells by amplifying reference gene primers. TCRdb keeps only in-frame clones here, not all; method: immunoSEQ multiplex PCR. That table furnishes V, J and clone size, whereas the DNA furnished D and trimming. The repertoire holds some 14,000 clones, with 80% to 90% as singletons. The CDR3 has 14 residues. With 4 bases clipped from V and 4 bases from J, the junction kept 6 bases outside the gene matches. Germline V gene sequence: CDR1 SGHTA, CDR2 FQGNSA. Sequencing was performed on peripheral blood. The TCR sequence derives from a man older than 75 with acute or convalescent COVID-19. The rearrangement joins TRBV7-2 to TRBJ1-2; 7 bases align to TRBD1. The CDR3 loop is CASSSGQALYGYTF. In DNA, the CDR3 is TGTGCCAGCAGCTCCGGACAGGCTCTCTATGGCTACACCTTC.